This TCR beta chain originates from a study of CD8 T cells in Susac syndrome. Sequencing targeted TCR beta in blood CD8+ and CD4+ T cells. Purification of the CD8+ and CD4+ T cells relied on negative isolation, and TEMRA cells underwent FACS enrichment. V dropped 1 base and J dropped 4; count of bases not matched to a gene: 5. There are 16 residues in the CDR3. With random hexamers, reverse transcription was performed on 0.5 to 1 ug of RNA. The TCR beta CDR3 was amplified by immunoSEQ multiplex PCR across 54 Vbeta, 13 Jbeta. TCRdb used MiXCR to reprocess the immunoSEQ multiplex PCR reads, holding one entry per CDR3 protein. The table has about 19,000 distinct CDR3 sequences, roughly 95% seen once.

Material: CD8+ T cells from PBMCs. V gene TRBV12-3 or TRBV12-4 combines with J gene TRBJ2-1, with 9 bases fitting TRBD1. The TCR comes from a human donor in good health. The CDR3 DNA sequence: TGTGCCAGCAGTTTAGATACAGGGGGCATTTACAATGAGCAGTTCTTC. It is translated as CASSLDTGGIYNEQFF.